Sequencing of this T cell receptor (beta chain) was carried out in a study of cytomegalovirus exposure and HLA in healthy donors listed by TCRdb under 2017. Notes on the research overall: An earlier analysis of 587 of the donors reported 250 to 300 Gb of sequence data and roughly 120 million unique TCR beta sequences obtained from 150 million to 200 million T cells. An early release that covered fewer than 800 HLA-typed donors contained approximately 300 gigabases of sequencing data and 85 million to 100 million unique TCR sequences. Among the roughly 370 genotyped donors, 81% belonged to the genetic ancestry cluster associated with self-reported Caucasian donors. The study was designed to test whether signatures of past pathogen exposure could be identified by cataloging public T cell receptors. Using immunosequencing, the study profiled T cell repertoires from roughly 650 subjects and related those repertoires to cytomegalovirus serostatus. Along with the roughly 610-subject first cohort, a separate validation cohort of over a hundred different subjects was used. To predict cytomegalovirus infection status, the study combined high-throughput TCR immunosequencing, statistical association of individual TCRs with disease status, and machine learning. To study patterns of TCR occurrence, a later analysis re-analyzed previously published TCR beta repertoires from under 750 donors and added high-resolution HLA genotyping. Rather than using new phenotypic data, the later analysis identified candidate immune exposures from TCR beta sequences and from how often those sequences occurred across donors. An earlier analysis of a few hundred of the donors applied high-throughput TCR beta sequencing to assess whether each TCR beta V gene segment acted as functional or pseudogenic. Donor age, sex, ethnicity and CMV serostatus were compiled together with the repertoire data. Genome-wide SNP genotypes for about 65% of the 666 donors were used in a later genetic analysis, which treated that subset as a discovery cohort. Every repertoire in the discovery cohort had been generated on one and the same sequencing platform. HLA typing covered class I and class II loci at four-digit resolution. Typing coverage differed by locus: A, B, C, DRB1 and DQB1 were typed in about 620-630 donors, DQA1 in 500 to 550, DPA1 in approximately 610, and DPB1 in roughly 450. Because of strong linkage in the cohort, five DR-DQ haplotypes were treated as single units for association and clustering. On average, roughly 250,000 unique TCR beta nucleotide sequences were sequenced per donor among fewer than 500 genotyped donors of the cohort, with around 19% of those sequences being non-productive. The study at large found these results: The only immune exposure information available for the cohort was CMV serostatus. The authors suggested that the approach could potentially be extended to other disease states and immunological phenotypes. V-gene and J-gene trimming of TCR beta chains was associated with a missense DCLRE1C variant in a later genetic analysis, and the association was replicated in an independent cohort. Only TCR beta chains were sequenced in this cohort, and the absence of alpha or paired-chain data limited detectable features. According to a later analysis, most CMV-associated TCR beta chains appeared to be HLA-restricted, and the HLA associations seemed to be driven largely by CMV exposure. Broadly in line with IMGT annotations, most TCR beta V segments showed up in productive rearrangements about 87% or about 30% of the time in an earlier analysis of 450 to 750 of the donors. A cluster of highly shared sequence variants was judged likely to be a technical artifact of the sequencing pipeline. A further reported finding was that TCR beta sequences accurately predicted the HLA-A and HLA-B alleles for most subjects in the first cohort. In vitro tests confirmed that a few of the cytomegalovirus-associated TCR beta chains recognize cytomegalovirus antigens. Linkage disequilibrium might explain the correlated functional status among segregating V segments, but an unknown experimental factor could not be ruled out. HLA typing was unavailable for some donors at each locus, so association tests used only the typed subset. In the study, around 150 TCR beta chains were listed as associated with cytomegalovirus. Some IMGT-functional V segments, including TRBV6-2 and TRBV6-3, could not be told apart with the 87-base-pair reads, so those segments were excluded. The classifier was reported to diagnose cytomegalovirus status with high specificity and sensitivity in both the original and validation cohorts. Most TCR sequences were seen in very few donors, while some public TCRs were found in many individuals. In a later analysis, the rate of TCR association differed among HLA loci, with DRB1 alleles having the most associated TCRs and HLA-C alleles having the fewest. According to a later genetic analysis, donors in an Asian-associated ancestry cluster had fewer N-insertions in productive TCRs than the approximately 630-donor mean. Compared with equally common non-associated chains, HLA-associated TCR beta chains in a later analysis were more clonally expanded and had lower generation probabilities. Sequencing depth was assumed to be roughly uniform across donors in the presence/absence analyses, though that assumption may not hold. Because counts were too low, around 17 rarely observed V segments, including chromosome 9 orphons, were left out of the earlier analysis of approximately 580 of the donors. A later analysis reported that several top co-occurrence clusters appeared linked to parvovirus B19, influenza, CMV and Epstein-Barr virus. At a false discovery rate of 0.05, a later analysis linked around 17,000 TCR beta sequences to specific HLA alleles. Strong co-occurrence of HLA alleles, especially DR and DQ, made assigning TCR associations to individual alleles difficult.

The cohort comprised hundreds of healthy bone marrow donors. At the time of sampling, every cohort member was nominally healthy, though immune exposures that went unrecorded were likely present. The donor tested CMV seronegative and was one of the 352 seronegative cohort members. A peripheral blood sample was provided by each donor, and peripheral blood mononuclear cells were used for TCR beta sequencing. Genomic DNA extraction from the blood cell samples was performed with the Qiagen DNeasy Blood Extraction Kit. The library was generated by the immunoSEQ multiplex PCR assay. For the multiplex PCR, a mixture combining 60 forward primers for TCR Vbeta segments and 13 reverse primers for TCR Jbeta segments was used. The CDR3 region of rearranged TCR beta genes was amplified from genomic DNA with a multiplex PCR assay. On the Illumina HiSeq System, the amplified TCR beta libraries were sequenced as 87-base-pair reads. The original pipeline was this. A later analysis counted tens of millions of unique TCR beta chains across the 700 or so repertoires, and about 10 million of these chains were shared by at least two donors. Raw reads were error-corrected and collapsed into unique sequences with a nearest-neighbor algorithm that merged closely related sequences to remove PCR and sequencing errors. Alignment of CDR3 sequences to IMGT reference sequences was used to assign V, D and J gene segments. For a sequence to be retained, at least a six-nucleotide match to both a V gene segment and a J gene segment was required. Rearrangements were classified as productive when the CDR3 lacked stop codons and remained in frame with V and J, and all other rearrangements were classified as non-productive. Following IMGT convention, CDR3 was defined as the stretch from the second conserved V-encoded cysteine to the conserved J-encoded phenylalanine. The earlier analysis of about 500 of the donors excluded sequences that lacked an unambiguous match to a single V gene segment. An earlier analysis of several hundred of the donors called V segments functional above 56.7% productive rearrangements and segregating when the between-donor standard deviation exceeded 5%. A statistical classification framework was built to diagnose cytomegalovirus status from the catalog of TCR beta chain sequences. V and J gene assignment, in a later analysis, came from comparing TCR nucleotide sequences with IMGT/GENE-DB human TR gene sequences. Using the TCRdist pipeline, a later analysis assigned CDR3 sequences along with most-parsimonious VDJ recombination scenarios. In a later analysis, each TCR beta chain was defined by its CDR3 amino acid sequence together with its V-gene family, and reads without a unique V-gene family were excluded. As a way to deal with suspected cross-contamination and a sequencing artifact, a later analysis dropped 450 to 700 nucleotide sequences that were highly shared and had low generation probability. For each public chain, a later analysis derived a clonal expansion index from normalized ranks of inferred template counts within each repertoire. A later analysis computed generation probabilities with a VDJ recombination model fitted to out-of-frame rearrangements, and checked the results against IGoR. In a later analysis, TCR-TCR, TCR-HLA and TCR-CMV co-occurrence was scored with hypergeometric tests, and a repertoire-size bias correction was applied to TCR pairs. False discovery rates were estimated in a later analysis by permuting HLA or CMV assignments 20 times. In a later analysis, co-occurring TCRs were grouped using DBSCAN, and TCRdist sequence similarity was added for clustering within HLA-allele-positive subsets. Repertoires with fewer than 30,000 or more than 120,000 public chains, plus five repertoires with anomalous nucleotide sharing, were excluded from co-occurrence clustering. In its TCRdb copy, this immuneACCESS table keeps in-frame sequences only and misses some clones. Where compared with another copy, unresolved V genes explain less than half of these, and the others have no known cause. The DNA was the basis for D and trimming; V, J and clone size are from that table. This sample lists about 140,000 clones; roughly 80% were detected once. About 3.4% of the sample is in the top ten clones.

CDR1 and CDR2 are read off the germline V gene as MRHNA and SNTAGT. The CDR3 goes from the cysteine to the phenylalanine over 17 residues. Only CDR3 DNA remains: 51 bases, in frame from the first base. The V end gives up 10 bases and the J end 5 bases, leaving 23 bases in the junction not matched to a gene. Details on this clone: Which antigen it targets is not known. The input lacks base qualities; no much larger clone sits a single base away.

The chain joins TRBV6-4 to TRBJ2-7; 7 nucleotides in the junction match TRBD1. The source is a male donor in good health and CMV-seronegative. The source material was PBMCs. The nucleotide sequence is TGTGCCATCAAGGGGGCCCTCGGGACAACGGAGGCCAACGAGCAGTACTTC. This translates into CAIKGALGTTEANEQYF.